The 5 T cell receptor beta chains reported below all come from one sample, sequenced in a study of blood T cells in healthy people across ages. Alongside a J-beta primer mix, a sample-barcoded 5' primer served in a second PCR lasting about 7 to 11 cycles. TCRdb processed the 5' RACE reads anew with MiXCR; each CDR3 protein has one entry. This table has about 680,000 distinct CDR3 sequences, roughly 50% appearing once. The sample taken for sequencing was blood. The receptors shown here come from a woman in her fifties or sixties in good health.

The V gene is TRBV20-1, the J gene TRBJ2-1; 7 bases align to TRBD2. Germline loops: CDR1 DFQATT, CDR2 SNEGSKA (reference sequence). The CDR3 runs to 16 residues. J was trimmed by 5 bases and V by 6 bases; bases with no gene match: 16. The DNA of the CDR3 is TGCAGTGCCATGGGAGTCGGGGGGTGGTACAACAATGAGCAGTTCTTC. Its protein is CSAMGVGGWYNNEQFF.

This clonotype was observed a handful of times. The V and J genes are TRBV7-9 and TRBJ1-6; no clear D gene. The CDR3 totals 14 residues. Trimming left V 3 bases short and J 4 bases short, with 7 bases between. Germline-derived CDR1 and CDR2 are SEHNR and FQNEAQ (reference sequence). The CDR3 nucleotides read TGTGCCAGCAGCTTTGCCGATTATAATTCACCCCTCCACTTT. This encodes CASSFADYNSPLHF.

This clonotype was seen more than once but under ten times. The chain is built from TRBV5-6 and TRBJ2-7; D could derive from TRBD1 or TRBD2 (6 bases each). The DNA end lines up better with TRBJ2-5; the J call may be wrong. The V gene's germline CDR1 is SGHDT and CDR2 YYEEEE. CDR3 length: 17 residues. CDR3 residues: CASSNLGGQVYSETQYF. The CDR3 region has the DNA TGTGCCAGCAGCAATCTTGGGGGGCAGGTATATTCTGAGACCCAGTACTTC.

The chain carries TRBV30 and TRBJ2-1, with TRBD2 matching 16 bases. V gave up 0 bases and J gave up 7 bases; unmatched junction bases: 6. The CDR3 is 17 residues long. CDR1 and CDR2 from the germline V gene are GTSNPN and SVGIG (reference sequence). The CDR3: CAWSVRGTSGRVNEQFF. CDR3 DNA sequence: TGTGCCTGGAGTGTCCGGGGGACTAGCGGGAGGGTGAATGAGCAGTTCTTC.

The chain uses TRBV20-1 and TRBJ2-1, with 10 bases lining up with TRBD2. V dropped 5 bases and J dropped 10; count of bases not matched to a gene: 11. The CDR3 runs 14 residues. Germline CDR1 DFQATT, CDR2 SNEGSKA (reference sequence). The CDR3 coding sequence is TGCAGTGCTCCGCTAGCGGGAGCCTCCCGCGAGCAGTTCTTC. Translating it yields CSAPLAGASREQFF.